This T cell receptor (beta chain) appears in the sequencing data of a study of blood T cell repertoires in COVID-19. Study overall: Material from acute and convalescent COVID-19 was sourced from the United States, Italy and Spain. Sources were T cells, B-cell-depleted T cells, or PBMCs; the material itself was cDNA or gDNA.

The authors' processing: Estimates of nucleated cell counts were drawn from the amplification of reference gene primers. Sequenced by immunoSEQ multiplex PCR; TCRdb stores in-frame clones only, minus some. The V and J calls and clone size come from that table; D and trimming were worked out from the DNA. The sample carries 85,000 to 95,000 clones, approximately 88% recorded once. V shed 4 bases, J shed 6 bases, and the junction held 3 bases outside the gene matches. The V gene's germline CDR1 is SGHRS and CDR2 YFSETQ. The CDR3 has 12 amino acids. The count of this clone is one. Sequencing was carried out using peripheral blood. The chain employs TRBV5-1 and TRBJ2-7; the match to TRBD2 covers 8 bases. This sequence originates from a man in his sixties with acute or convalescent COVID-19. The CDR3 coding sequence is TGCGCCAGCAGCGGGACTAGGTCCGAGCAGTACTTC. It translates to CASSGTRSEQYF.